The 26 T cell receptor beta chains given below trace back to one sample, sequenced in a study of T cell repertoires in cytomegalovirus infection. Using its own MiXCR run on the reads, TCRdb lists one record per CDR3 protein. The sample consists of 200,000 to 300,000 distinct CDR3 sequences, roughly 9% of them appearing once. Material for sequencing was PBMCs. The receptor set was obtained from a human donor in good health (CMV status not recorded). Some clones in this sample may be carry-over from other donors' samples.

This clonotype was observed at least ten times. The chain carries TRBV6-2 or TRBV6-3 and TRBJ2-3; no clear D. Germline V gene lookup returns CDR1 MNHEY and CDR2 SVGEGT. V was pared by 0 bases and J by 5 bases, with 3 bases between. The CDR3 has 12 amino acids. The CDR3 DNA reads as TGTGCCAGCAGTTACTCGAAAGATACGCAGTATTTT. Translation gives CASSYSKDTQYF.

Many counts were recorded for this clonotype. The chain joins TRBV7-2 to TRBJ1-1, with 7 nucleotides matching TRBD1. The CDR3 consists of 15 residues. The J segment lost 4 bases and the V segment lost 1 base, leaving 6 bases of the junction unmatched. CDR1 and CDR2 (germline): SGHTA, FQGNSA. The CDR3 reads CASSLGGTVSTEAFF. The CDR3 DNA sequence: TGTGCCAGCAGCTTAGGTGGGACAGTCAGCACTGAAGCTTTCTTT.

The rearrangement uses TRBV15 and TRBJ1-5, with a possible D match to TRBD1 (5 bases). Trimming removed 0 bases from V and 3 bases from J, with 18 bases in between. Germline V gene lookup returns CDR1 LNHNV and CDR2 YYDKDF (reference sequence). The CDR3 totals 18 residues. This CDR3 is CATSRDLPGLGNNQPQHF. CDR3 bases: TGTGCCACCAGCAGAGACTTACCAGGGTTAGGGAACAATCAGCCCCAGCATTTT. Together with reference TRBV15 and TRBJ1-5, the CDR3 gives the full variable domain: DAMVIQNPRYQVTQFGKPVTLSCSQTLNHNVMYWYQQKSSQAPKLLFHYYDKDFNNEADTPDNFQSRRPNTSFCFLDIRSPGLGDTAMYLCATSRDLPGLGNNQPQHFGDGTRLSIL.

This clonotype was found many times. The chain recombines TRBV7-8 with TRBJ1-1; D is ambiguous. CDR3 length: 14 amino acids. With 0 bases removed from V and 8 bases from J, the gap between germline ends came to 13 bases. Germline CDR1 and CDR2: SGHVS and FQNEAQ. The CDR3 is CASSLALVQDEAFF. CDR3 coding DNA: TGTGCCAGCAGCTTAGCCCTAGTGCAGGACGAAGCTTTCTTT.

This clonotype was recorded at least ten times. The V gene is TRBV7-9, the J gene TRBJ2-3; D remains unclear. The CDR3 runs to 13 residues. V was trimmed by 1 base and J by 5 bases, leaving 7 bases between them. From germline, CDR1 is SEHNR and CDR2 FQNEAQ (reference sequence). The CDR3 loop reads CASSLVRLDTQYF. In nucleotides, the CDR3 is TGTGCCAGCAGCTTAGTAAGGCTAGATACGCAGTATTTT.

This clonotype was seen at least ten times. The rearrangement links TRBV7-9 to TRBJ1-2; a weak D match, TRBD1 (5 bases). Germline V gene sequence: CDR1 SEHNR, CDR2 FQNEAQ (reference sequence). V lost 2 bases, J lost 10 bases, and 17 bases lay in between. The CDR3 sequence is 14 residues long. The CDR3 DNA reads as TGTGCCAGCAGCTTAACTAGTGGCAGGGACTTCTACACCTTC. Protein sequence: CASSLTSGRDFYTF.

In its sample, this clonotype was seen a few times. The DNA for the CDR3 is TGTGCCAGCAGCGTAGCCCCACTAGCGTCGAACACCGGGGAGCTGTTTTTT. This translates into CASSVAPLASNTGELFF. The chain combines TRBV9 with TRBJ2-2, with TRBD2 matching over 7 bases. Germline assignment: CDR1 SGDLS and CDR2 YYNGEE. Unmatched junction bases numbered 5, after V lost 0 bases and J lost 0 bases. The CDR3 totals 17 residues. Supplemented by reference TRBV9 and TRBJ2-2, the full variable domain reads DSGVTQTPKHLITATGQRVTLRCSPRSGDLSVYWYQQSLDQGLQFLIQYYNGEERAKGNILERFSAQQFPDLHSELNLSSLELGDSALYFCASSVAPLASNTGELFFGEGSRLTVL.

This clonotype was counted many times. This sequence joins TRBV6-2 or TRBV6-3 and TRBJ2-7; 8 bases map to TRBD1. The CDR3 runs 14 residues. In germline, CDR1 is MNHEY, CDR2 SVGEGT. Unmatched junction bases numbered 6, after V lost 8 bases and J lost 0 bases. The CDR3: CASVDRGSSYEQYF. The CDR3 DNA reads as TGTGCCAGCGTCGACAGGGGAAGCTCCTACGAGCAGTACTTC.

There are many counts of this clonotype. The J gene is TRBJ1-1, the V gene TRBV7-2; D unresolved. This CDR3 region has 15 residues. The germline gives CDR1 SGHTA, CDR2 FQGNSA. The ends were cut back, 1 base at V and 7 bases at J, with 16 bases in the middle. The CDR3 is CASSLDRGRRHEAFF. CDR3 DNA: TGTGCCAGCAGCTTAGATCGAGGCAGGAGACATGAAGCTTTCTTT.

This clonotype came up many times. The chain recombines TRBV7-2 with TRBJ2-3; 8 nucleotides line up with TRBD2. There are 17 residues in the CDR3. V lost 1 base and J lost 2; bases outside the gene matches: 8. The germline gives CDR1 SGHTA, CDR2 FQGNSA. The CDR3: CASSLGPPGGPTDTQYF. DNA of the CDR3: TGTGCCAGCAGCTTAGGCCCACCGGGGGGGCCCACAGATACGCAGTATTTT. Variable domain in full (rest from reference TRBV7-2 and TRBJ2-3): GAGVSQSPSNKVTEKGKDVELRCDPISGHTALYWYRQSLGQGLEFLIYFQGNSAPDKSGLPSDRFSAERTGGSVSTLTIQRTQQEDSAVYLCASSLGPPGGPTDTQYFGPGTRLTVL.

This clonotype was recorded at least ten times. The chain recombines TRBV7-2 with TRBJ1-1; D remains ambiguous. Per germline, CDR1 SGHTA and CDR2 FQGNSA. The length of the CDR3 is 15 residues. Trimming removed 2 bases from V and 1 base from J, with 11 bases in between. The CDR3 bases are TGTGCCAGCAGCTTAAGTCGGGTCCAGAACACTGAAGCTTTCTTT. This gives the protein CASSLSRVQNTEAFF.

This clonotype came up many times. The rearrangement joins TRBV28 to TRBJ2-5; 14 nucleotides match TRBD2. The germline V gene encodes CDR1 MDHEN and CDR2 SYDVKM. This CDR3 comprises 18 residues. J gave up 5 bases and V 5 bases, and 13 bases lay outside the gene matches. DNA for the CDR3: TGTGCCAGCAGTCTGCCCGATTGGACTAGCGGGGGGCAGGAGACCCAGTACTTC. It is translated as CASSLPDWTSGGQETQYF. Variable domain in full (rest from reference TRBV28 and TRBJ2-5): DVKVTQSSRYLVKRTGEKVFLECVQDMDHENMFWYRQDPGLGLRLIYFSYDVKMKEKGDIPEGYSVSREKKERFSLILESASTNQTSMYLCASSLPDWTSGGQETQYFGPGTRLLVL.

This clonotype appeared many times. The rearrangement uses TRBV28 and TRBJ2-5; TRBD2 might be the D (6 bases). V was clipped by 6 bases and J by 5 bases, with 16 bases between them. The V gene's germline CDR1 is MDHEN and CDR2 SYDVKM. CDR3 length: 14 amino acids. The CDR3 here is CASSLAAPRETQYF. As DNA, the CDR3 is TGTGCCAGCAGCTTAGCGGCCCCGAGGGAGACCCAGTACTTC. The complete variable domain, with remaining parts taken from reference TRBV28 and TRBJ2-5, reads DVKVTQSSRYLVKRTGEKVFLECVQDMDHENMFWYRQDPGLGLRLIYFSYDVKMKEKGDIPEGYSVSREKKERFSLILESASTNQTSMYLCASSLAAPRETQYFGPGTRLLVL.

This chain joins TRBV6-2 or TRBV6-3 and TRBJ1-1, with TRBD1 as a possible D gene (5 bases). Germline CDR1 reads MNHEY; CDR2 reads SVGEGT. With 5 bases removed from V and 7 bases from J, the gap between germline ends came to 20 bases. There are 15 residues in the CDR3. The CDR3 loop reads CASSTTRDPLSEAFF. DNA of the CDR3: TGTGCCAGCAGTACGACCCGGGACCCCCTAAGTGAAGCTTTCTTT.

This clonotype has a handful of counts. The chain links TRBV15 to TRBJ2-1; 9 bases match TRBD2. CDR3 length equals 15 residues. J was trimmed by 6 bases and V by 0 bases; bases with no gene match: 3. CDR1 and CDR2 (germline): LNHNV, YYDKDF (reference sequence). The CDR3 loop is CATSRDFSGSNEQFF. In DNA, the CDR3 is TGTGCCACCAGCAGAGATTTTAGCGGGAGCAATGAGCAGTTCTTC.

This clonotype showed up just a few times. The gene calls are TRBV20-1 and TRBJ1-5; D gene unclear. The germline gives CDR1 DFQATT, CDR2 SNEGSKA (reference sequence). CDR3 length: 12 residues. V lost 6 bases and J lost 6, with 12 bases in between. The CDR3 region is CSAWTQGQPQHF. The CDR3 region has the DNA TGCAGTGCGTGGACTCAAGGTCAGCCCCAGCATTTT.

This clonotype was counted many times. The chain links TRBV20-1 to TRBJ2-2; 14 positions agree with TRBD2. Trimming at V came to 2 bases and at J to 11 bases, leaving 10 bases not matched to a gene. The V gene's germline CDR1 is DFQATT and CDR2 SNEGSKA (reference sequence). The CDR3 has 16 amino acids. CDR3 nucleotide sequence: TGCAGTGCTAGACAGAACACGGGACTAGCGGGGGACGAGCTGTTTTTT. It translates to CSARQNTGLAGDELFF.

The chain links TRBV28 to TRBJ1-1; D remains ambiguous. Germline assignment: CDR1 MDHEN and CDR2 SYDVKM. V lost 3 bases to trimming and J lost 1 base, with 9 bases between them. This CDR3 comprises 14 residues. CDR3 coding DNA: TGTGCCAGCAGTTTCGTCCGGGGGAACACTGAAGCTTTCTTT. This gives the protein CASSFVRGNTEAFF. The whole variable domain, remainder taken from reference TRBV28 and TRBJ1-1, is DVKVTQSSRYLVKRTGEKVFLECVQDMDHENMFWYRQDPGLGLRLIYFSYDVKMKEKGDIPEGYSVSREKKERFSLILESASTNQTSMYLCASSFVRGNTEAFFGQGTRLTVV.

Ten or more counts support this clonotype. V is TRBV20-1 and J is TRBJ1-6; D uncertain. V was pared by 3 bases and J by 4 bases, with 7 bases between. The V gene's germline CDR1 is DFQATT and CDR2 SNEGSKA (reference sequence). This CDR3 is built from 13 residues. The DNA for the CDR3 is TGCAGTGCTAGGGCGAGTTATAATTCACCCCTCCACTTT. Its translation: CSARASYNSPLHF.

The chain employs TRBV5-5 and TRBJ1-4; tentative D call: TRBD1 (5 bases). Germline values: CDR1 SGHKS, CDR2 YYEKEE (reference sequence). CDR3 size: 13 residues. V lost 0 bases and J 10 bases, leaving 10 bases between the germline ends. Here the CDR3 DNA reads TGTGCCAGCAGCTTGGCAGGGACGAGAAAACTGTTTTTT. As protein: CASSLAGTRKLFF.

This clonotype showed up many times. The chain couples TRBV7-6 to TRBJ1-1, with 7 bases fitting TRBD1. This CDR3 has 14 residues. V trimming: 4 bases; J trimming: 4 bases; junction bases outside the gene matches: 6. Germline V gene sequence: CDR1 SGHVS, CDR2 FNYEAQ. CDR3 sequence (DNA): TGTGCCAGCAGCTATCTAACAGGGGCCACTGAAGCTTTCTTT. This codes for CASSYLTGATEAFF.

The chain uses TRBV19 and TRBJ1-6; tentatively, D is TRBD1 (5 bases). The V end lost 7 bases, the J end lost 7 bases, and 14 bases lay between the germline ends. The V gene's germline CDR1 is LNHDA and CDR2 SQIVND (reference sequence). The CDR3 runs 14 residues. The CDR3 DNA reads TGTGCCAGTAAACTCGGGGCTGCGAATTCACCCCTCCACTTT. Residues: CASKLGAANSPLHF. Supplemented by reference TRBV19 and TRBJ1-6, the full variable domain reads DGGITQSPKYLFRKEGQNVTLSCEQNLNHDAMYWYRQDPGQGLRLIYYSQIVNDFQKGDIAEGYSVSREKKESFPLTVTSAQKNPTAFYLCASKLGAANSPLHFGNGTRLTVT.

The rearrangement uses TRBV12-3 or TRBV12-4 and TRBJ2-7, with D possibly being TRBD1 or TRBD2 (5 bases each). The CDR3 extends over 14 amino acids. Trimming took off 5 bases at V and 3 bases at J, with 14 bases between the two ends. The CDR3: CASSPGDPSYEQYF. DNA of the CDR3: TGTGCCAGCAGTCCCGGGGACCCAAGCTACGAGCAGTACTTC.

This clonotype was seen repeatedly, ten times or more. CDR3 in DNA: TGTGCCAGCAGCCCACTGGGACAGGGCCTTTATGGCTACACCTTC. Translation gives CASSPLGQGLYGYTF. The chain employs TRBV7-2 and TRBJ1-2, with 9 nucleotides matching TRBD1. In germline, CDR1 is SGHTA, CDR2 FQGNSA. V shed 5 bases and J 5 bases; nucleotides not matched to a gene: 9. The CDR3 contains 15 residues.

This clonotype was counted between two and nine times. V usage is TRBV7-9 and J usage is TRBJ2-2, with D maybe TRBD1 (6 bases). CDR1 and CDR2 from the germline V gene are SEHNR and FQNEAQ (reference sequence). Trimming removed 9 bases at V and 5 bases at J, with 13 bases between. The CDR3 spans 13 residues. The CDR3 reads CASNYRETGELFF. Here the CDR3 DNA reads TGTGCCAGTAATTACAGGGAAACCGGGGAGCTGTTTTTT.

This clonotype was seen repeatedly, ten times or more. The chain couples TRBV7-2 to TRBJ1-1; D uncertain. The CDR3 is 15 amino acids. Germline CDR1 is SGHTA and CDR2 is FQGNSA. V was trimmed by 2 bases and J by 5 bases, leaving 15 bases between them. The CDR3 spells CASSLNVGAGTEAFF. The CDR3 nucleotides read TGTGCCAGCAGCTTAAACGTGGGCGCGGGGACTGAAGCTTTCTTT.